This T cell receptor (beta chain) appears in the sequencing data of a study of T cells in Graves' hyperthyroidism and ophthalmopathy. Findings of the study overall: A model of 13 V-J pairs discriminated ophthalmopathy from stable hyperthyroidism. Most clonotypes that expanded in the thyroid above 0.001 also showed up in blood.

Trimming took off 5 bases at V and 4 bases at J, with 12 bases between the two ends. From germline, CDR1 is SGHAT and CDR2 FQNNGV. The CDR3 is made up of 14 amino acids. The TCR beta CDR3 regions underwent amplification using RNA transcripts as the source. First-round RT-PCR targeting the TCR CDR3 was performed with the HTBI primer set. TCRdb re-called the multiplex PCR reads with MiXCR, one entry per CDR3 protein. Of about 400,000 distinct CDR3 sequences listed, about 14% are singletons. This clonotype came up a few times. Its matching antigen is unknown. A read error may explain this, as a much larger clone is one base away. Inclusion characteristics of ophthalmopathy patients comprised a Clinical Activity Score of at least 3, a NOSPECS grade of at least 4, and duration under 3 months.

This chain links TRBV11-2 with TRBJ2-1; D call uncertain. Sequences were obtained from blood. This receptor was identified in a woman between 25 and 40 years old with Graves' ophthalmopathy. The CDR3 sequence is CASSGPWGYNEQFF. The CDR3 DNA reads as TGTGCCAGCAGCGGTCCTTGGGGTTACAATGAGCAGTTCTTC.